These T cell receptor beta chains were read from a single sample in a study of cytomegalovirus exposure and HLA in healthy donors. Sequencing was performed with immunoSEQ multiplex PCR; in TCRdb, only in-frame clones are kept and a portion is missing. The table includes roughly 52,000 clones, 80% to 95% detected once. Input material: PBMCs. The receptors stem from a man aged 18 to 29 in good health and CMV-seronegative. The CDR3 runs from the conserved cysteine through the conserved F or W. The order of the fields is clone size, V gene, J gene, D gene, CDR3 protein, CDR3 DNA. D genes are given only for firm matches. Not all rows give a size; the values are once, few, many and, for expanded clones, a class.

clone_size: -
v_call: TRBV10-3
j_call: TRBJ1-1
d_call: -
cdr3_aa: CAISDPGVGTEAFF
cdr3_nt: TGTGCCATCAGTGATCCGGGGGTAGGCACTGAAGCTTTCTTT

clone_size: -
v_call: TRBV5-8
j_call: TRBJ2-1
d_call: -
cdr3_aa: CASSLSVRQYNEQFF
cdr3_nt: TGTGCCAGCAGCTTGAGTGTCAGGCAATACAATGAGCAGTTCTTC

clone_size: -
v_call: TRBV9
j_call: TRBJ2-7
d_call: -
cdr3_aa: CASSVREEGIREQYF
cdr3_nt: TGTGCCAGCAGCGTAAGGGAGGAAGGGATTCGCGAGCAGTACTTC

clone_size: -
v_call: TRBV9
j_call: TRBJ2-7
d_call: TRBD2
cdr3_aa: CASSAATSGRARQYF
cdr3_nt: TGTGCCAGCAGCGCCGCGACTAGCGGGAGGGCCCGACAGTACTTC

clone_size: -
v_call: TRBV6-5
j_call: TRBJ1-1
d_call: -
cdr3_aa: CASYSGGSTEAFF
cdr3_nt: TGTGCCAGTTACTCGGGGGGGAGCACTGAAGCTTTCTTT

clone_size: few
v_call: TRBV18
j_call: TRBJ2-7
d_call: TRBD2
cdr3_aa: CASSPGTSGGGTYEQYF
cdr3_nt: TGTGCCAGCTCACCAGGGACTAGCGGAGGGGGGACCTACGAGCAGTACTTC

clone_size: -
v_call: TRBV7-2
j_call: TRBJ2-7
d_call: -
cdr3_aa: CASSLGSRGRGSYEQYF
cdr3_nt: TGTGCCAGCAGCTTGGGGTCTCGGGGTAGAGGCTCCTACGAGCAGTACTTC

clone_size: -
v_call: TRBV6-4
j_call: TRBJ2-5
d_call: TRBD2
cdr3_aa: CASTKPAGEETQYF
cdr3_nt: TGTGCCAGCACCAAGCCAGCGGGAGAAGAGACCCAGTACTTC

clone_size: -
v_call: TRBV19
j_call: TRBJ2-2
d_call: -
cdr3_aa: CASSLGPLGELFF
cdr3_nt: TGTGCCAGTAGTCTAGGGCCTCTTGGGGAGCTGTTTTTT

clone_size: -
v_call: TRBV29-1
j_call: TRBJ2-1
d_call: TRBD1
cdr3_aa: CSVGDSEQFF
cdr3_nt: TGCAGCGTGGGGGACAGCGAGCAGTTCTTC

clone_size: -
v_call: TRBV19
j_call: TRBJ2-7
d_call: -
cdr3_aa: CASSLKGGYEQYF
cdr3_nt: TGTGCCAGTAGCCTGAAAGGGGGCTACGAGCAGTACTTC

clone_size: -
v_call: TRBV18
j_call: TRBJ2-5
d_call: -
cdr3_aa: CASSPGGHRGETQYF
cdr3_nt: TGTGCCAGCTCACCGGGGGGTCACAGGGGAGAGACCCAGTACTTC

clone_size: -
v_call: TRBV7-3
j_call: TRBJ2-1
d_call: TRBD2
cdr3_aa: CASSPTSGSSYNEQFF
cdr3_nt: TGTGCCAGCAGCCCGACTAGCGGGAGCTCCTACAATGAGCAGTTCTTC

clone_size: -
v_call: TRBV27
j_call: TRBJ2-3
d_call: -
cdr3_aa: CASSLSIGDPVRGMTQYF
cdr3_nt: TGTGCCAGCAGTTTATCGATCGGAGACCCCGTACGGGGTATGACGCAGTATTTT

clone_size: -
v_call: TRBV19
j_call: TRBJ2-1
d_call: TRBD2
cdr3_aa: CASSVLAAYNEQFF
cdr3_nt: TGTGCCAGTAGTGTGCTAGCGGCCTACAATGAGCAGTTCTTC

clone_size: -
v_call: TRBV15
j_call: TRBJ1-4
d_call: -
cdr3_aa: CATSRDGGAREKLFF
cdr3_nt: TGTGCCACCAGCAGAGATGGGGGGGCCCGTGAAAAACTGTTTTTT

clone_size: -
v_call: TRBV6-6
j_call: TRBJ1-2
d_call: -
cdr3_aa: CASRTRNYGYTF
cdr3_nt: TGTGCCAGCAGGACACGTAACTATGGCTACACCTTC

clone_size: -
v_call: TRBV7-2
j_call: TRBJ2-7
d_call: TRBD2
cdr3_aa: CASSLGLAGVTYF
cdr3_nt: TGTGCCAGCAGCTTGGGACTAGCGGGAGTAACGTACTTC

clone_size: -
v_call: TRBV10-2
j_call: TRBJ2-7
d_call: TRBD1
cdr3_aa: CASNPGQGANYEQYF
cdr3_nt: TGCGCCAGCAACCCGGGACAGGGGGCAAACTACGAGCAGTACTTC

clone_size: -
v_call: TRBV5-1
j_call: TRBJ1-4
d_call: TRBD1
cdr3_aa: CASSTNHGTGDEKLFF
cdr3_nt: TGCGCCAGCAGCACGAACCACGGGACAGGGGATGAAAAACTGTTTTTT

clone_size: -
v_call: TRBV29-1
j_call: TRBJ1-4
d_call: TRBD1
cdr3_aa: CSVKTGTTNEKLFF
cdr3_nt: TGCAGCGTGAAGACAGGGACAACTAATGAAAAACTGTTTTTT

clone_size: -
v_call: TRBV7-2
j_call: TRBJ2-5
d_call: TRBD1
cdr3_aa: CASSSGTEETQYF
cdr3_nt: TGTGCCAGCAGCTCCGGGACAGAAGAGACCCAGTACTTC

clone_size: -
v_call: TRBV28
j_call: TRBJ2-3
d_call: TRBD2
cdr3_aa: CASSPLAGVIDTQYF
cdr3_nt: TGTGCCAGCAGTCCTCTAGCGGGAGTCATAGATACGCAGTATTTT

clone_size: once
v_call: TRBV27
j_call: TRBJ1-2
d_call: TRBD1
cdr3_aa: CASSSGLRTGKDFYGYTF
cdr3_nt: TGTGCCAGCAGTTCGGGACTAAGGACAGGGAAAGACTTTTATGGCTACACCTTC

clone_size: -
v_call: TRBV7-9
j_call: TRBJ2-5
d_call: TRBD2
cdr3_aa: CASSRGAGGVQETQYF
cdr3_nt: TGTGCCAGCAGCCGGGGGGCGGGAGGGGTTCAAGAGACCCAGTACTTC

clone_size: -
v_call: TRBV19
j_call: TRBJ2-7
d_call: TRBD1
cdr3_aa: CASRGQGGYEQYF
cdr3_nt: TGTGCCAGTAGGGGACAGGGGGGCTACGAGCAGTACTTC

clone_size: -
v_call: TRBV27
j_call: TRBJ1-1
d_call: -
cdr3_aa: CASSFRGSGEAFF
cdr3_nt: TGTGCCAGCAGTTTCAGGGGTAGTGGTGAAGCTTTCTTT

clone_size: -
v_call: TRBV9
j_call: TRBJ2-7
d_call: -
cdr3_aa: CASSVVAEHYEQYF
cdr3_nt: TGTGCCAGCAGCGTAGTTGCGGAACACTACGAGCAGTACTTC

clone_size: once
v_call: TRBV28
j_call: TRBJ2-7
d_call: TRBD2
cdr3_aa: CASSLSSGRLSEIGYEQYF
cdr3_nt: TGTGCCAGCAGTTTATCGAGCGGGAGGCTGTCGGAAATTGGCTACGAGCAGTACTTC

clone_size: -
v_call: TRBV11-3
j_call: TRBJ1-3
d_call: TRBD1
cdr3_aa: CASSLETGVTLTGNTIYF
cdr3_nt: TGTGCCAGCAGCTTAGAGACAGGGGTAACCTTAACTGGAAACACCATATATTTT